Reported below is one T cell receptor beta chain. Its antigen is still unknown. J lost 3 bases, V lost 7 bases, and 6 bases had no gene match. The CDR3 extends over 13 amino acids. The germline gives CDR1 SQVTM, CDR2 ANQGSEA. The data are from a study of T-cell memory formation after mild COVID-19. TCR alpha and TCR beta cDNA libraries with sample barcodes and UMIs came from 5'RACE using constant-segment primers. TCRdb analysed the 5' RACE reads with MiXCR anew, one entry per CDR3 protein. Of roughly 70,000 distinct CDR3 sequences listed, about a sixth are singletons. Study-level points and caveats: Contracting CD8+ clones were enriched in EMRA, CD4+ mainly in CM and EM. Clones that contracted from day 15 to 85 had balanced CD4/CD8; later expanders were CD4+ biased. Certain responding clones were present in pre-infection memory, suggesting participation of cross-reactive memory.

The chain employs TRBV29-1 and TRBJ1-2; TRBD1 matches at 9 bases. Sample: PBMCs or a T cell subset sorted from them (not recorded which). The receptor was derived from an adult woman who had mild COVID-19 (a few samples of this study predate the infection). Cell type and time point are not known. The CDR3 bases are TGCAGCGGAGCGGACAGGGGCGACTATGGCTACACCTTC. It is translated as CSGADRGDYGYTF.